These T cell receptor beta chains were read from a single sample in a study of blood T cells in healthy people across ages. TCRdb reanalysed the 5' RACE reads using MiXCR and keeps one entry per CDR3 protein. The table includes more than 650,000 distinct CDR3 sequences, about a fifth detected once. The sequencing sample was made of blood. The receptors originated from a man in his sixties or seventies in good health. Both conserved end residues are part of each CDR3. Each record gives: clone size, D gene, J gene, V gene, CDR3 DNA, CDR3 protein. A D gene is named only where the DNA matches it firmly. Size tells how often a clone was seen (once, few, many) or the class of an expanded clone, and some rows leave it out.

size: -; D: -; J: TRBJ2-5; V: TRBV10-3; DNA: TGTGCCATCAGTGCCGTAATCGAAGAGACCCAGTACTTC; CDR3: CAISAVIEETQYF
size: few; D: TRBD1; J: TRBJ2-4; V: TRBV15; DNA: TGTGCCACCAGCGAAACCGGACAGGGTCTATTGGGAGACATTCAGTACTTC; CDR3: CATSETGQGLLGDIQYF
size: few; D: -; J: TRBJ2-3; V: TRBV20-1; DNA: TGCAGTGCTAGTATGGCAGGACGCACAGATACGCAGTATTTT; CDR3: CSASMAGRTDTQYF
size: -; D: TRBD2; J: TRBJ2-3; V: TRBV20-1; DNA: TGCAGTGCTAGAGATCCTGGACTAGCGGGAGCCAGGGGTACGCAGTATTTT; CDR3: CSARDPGLAGARGTQYF
size: once; D: TRBD2; J: TRBJ2-1; V: TRBV28; DNA: TGTGCCAGCAGCCCTACTAGCGGGAGACGGAATGAGCAGCTCTTC; CDR3: CASSPTSGRRNEQLF
size: few; D: -; J: TRBJ2-4; V: TRBV6-2/TRBV6-3; DNA: TGTGCCAGCAGGCCGGGATATCTAGCCAAAAACATTCAGTACTTC; CDR3: CASRPGYLAKNIQYF
size: -; D: TRBD2; J: TRBJ2-1; V: TRBV20-1; DNA: TGCAGTGCTAGAGACTGGAGCGGGAGTTCCTACAATGAGCAGTTCTTC; CDR3: CSARDWSGSSYNEQFF
size: few; D: -; J: TRBJ1-3; V: TRBV11-2; DNA: TGTGCCAGCAGCCCCCGGCTAGAGGGGGCTGGAAACACCATATATTTT; CDR3: CASSPRLEGAGNTIYF
size: -; D: TRBD1; J: TRBJ2-5; V: TRBV27; DNA: TGTGCCAGCAGAAACCTACTTGGGGACAGGGGTTGGGAGACCCAGTACTTC; CDR3: CASRNLLGDRGWETQYF
size: -; D: -; J: TRBJ2-6; V: TRBV19; DNA: TGTGCCAGTCCAGGGGTCTCTGGGGCCAACGTCCTGACTTTC; CDR3: CASPGVSGANVLTF
size: -; D: -; J: TRBJ2-7; V: TRBV28; DNA: TGTGCCAGCAGTTTACCTACTGAGGGGCAGTACTTC; CDR3: CASSLPTEGQYF
size: few; D: -; J: TRBJ1-2; V: TRBV10-3; DNA: TGTGCCATCAGTGAGTCGGTTGCAGGCTACACCTTC; CDR3: CAISESVAGYTF
size: -; D: -; J: TRBJ1-2; V: TRBV7-8; DNA: TGTGCCAGCAGCTTAGCACAAGGAGGCTGCACCTTC; CDR3: CASSLAQGGCTF
size: few; D: TRBD1; J: TRBJ1-3; V: TRBV28; DNA: TGCGCCAGCAGTCCCAGACAGGGAACTGGAAACACCATATATTTT; CDR3: CASSPRQGTGNTIYF
size: -; D: -; J: TRBJ1-5; V: TRBV6-6; DNA: TGTGCCAGCAGTTACGGGACCGGACTTTATCAGCCCCGGCATTTT; CDR3: CASSYGTGLYQPRHF
size: -; D: -; J: TRBJ1-6; V: TRBV20-1; DNA: TGCAGTGCTAGAGATCCCGAGGGAAATTCACCCCTCCACTTT; CDR3: CSARDPEGNSPLHF
size: few; D: -; J: TRBJ1-6; V: TRBV5-6; DNA: TGTGCCAGCAGCAAACCAACAGGGTCCTACGGATATAATTCACCCCTCCACTTT; CDR3: CASSKPTGSYGYNSPLHF
size: -; D: -; J: TRBJ2-2; V: TRBV28; DNA: TGTGCCAGCAGAAGCTCCGACGCGACTCACACCGGGGAGCTGTTTTTT; CDR3: CASRSSDATHTGELFF
size: once; D: -; J: TRBJ2-2; V: TRBV12-3/TRBV12-4; DNA: TGTGCCAGCATCTGGAACACCGGGGAGCTGTTTTTT; CDR3: CASIWNTGELFF
size: many; D: -; J: TRBJ2-3; V: TRBV7-8; DNA: TGTGCCAGCAGCTTAGCGGGCAGGTACAACACAGATACGCAGTATTTT; CDR3: CASSLAGRYNTDTQYF
size: many; D: -; J: TRBJ2-3; V: TRBV9; DNA: TGTGCCAGCAGCGTAGCCGGATCGGGTGTGACAGATACGCAGTATTTT; CDR3: CASSVAGSGVTDTQYF
size: -; D: TRBD2; J: TRBJ2-3; V: TRBV12-3/TRBV12-4; DNA: TGTGCCAGCAGTTCCCGGAATAGCGGGGGGGCTAATACGCAGTATTTT; CDR3: CASSSRNSGGANTQYF
size: -; D: -; J: TRBJ2-5; V: TRBV7-9; DNA: TGTGCCAGCAGCTCAATATCGGAGACCCAGTACTTC; CDR3: CASSSISETQYF
size: -; D: -; J: TRBJ2-7; V: TRBV4-1; DNA: TGCGCCAGCAGCCAAGGATTTACGGGGATCTACGAGCAGTACTTC; CDR3: CASSQGFTGIYEQYF
size: -; D: -; J: TRBJ1-3; V: TRBV12-3/TRBV12-4; DNA: TGTGCCAGCAGTTTTCAGTACTTCTCTGGAAACACCATATATTTT; CDR3: CASSFQYFSGNTIYF
size: -; D: -; J: TRBJ2-5; V: TRBV27; DNA: TGTGCCAGCAGTTTTCAGGGGCGGGTGGAGACCCAGTACTTC; CDR3: CASSFQGRVETQYF
size: -; D: -; J: TRBJ1-4; V: TRBV11-2; DNA: TGTGGCAGCAGTCAAAGGGGAGGGGCGACTAATGAAAAACTGTTTTTT; CDR3: CGSSQRGGATNEKLFF
size: -; D: TRBD1; J: TRBJ1-5; V: TRBV5-1; DNA: TGCGCCAGCAGCGCCGGGACAGGGGCCAATCAGCCCCCGCATTTT; CDR3: CASSAGTGANQPPHF
size: few; D: -; J: TRBJ1-1; V: TRBV5-5; DNA: TGTGCCAGCAGCCATGGGTGGGGGATTAGATCCAACACTGAAGCTTTCTTT; CDR3: CASSHGWGIRSNTEAFF
size: few; D: -; J: TRBJ1-4; V: TRBV13; DNA: TGTGCCAGCAGAGATGTCAATGAAAAACTGTTTTTT; CDR3: CASRDVNEKLFF
size: -; D: TRBD1; J: TRBJ1-1; V: TRBV24-1; DNA: TGTGCCACCAGTGATGCCGGGACAGGGGGCACTGAAGCTTTCTTT; CDR3: CATSDAGTGGTEAFF
size: few; D: -; J: TRBJ1-2; V: TRBV6-2/TRBV6-3; DNA: TGTGCCAGCAGAAATCCAGGACGGGTAGACTATGGCTACACCTTC; CDR3: CASRNPGRVDYGYTF
size: -; D: TRBD2; J: TRBJ2-1; V: TRBV25-1; DNA: TGTGCCAGCAGTGCTTCGGCGGGGGTGGCCTACAATGAGCAGTTCTTC; CDR3: CASSASAGVAYNEQFF
size: many; D: -; J: TRBJ2-1; V: TRBV4-3; DNA: TGTGCCAGCAGCCAAGTGAGCGGCTCCTACAATGAGCAGTTCTTC; CDR3: CASSQVSGSYNEQFF
size: few; D: TRBD2; J: TRBJ2-3; V: TRBV11-2; DNA: TGTGCCAGCGGCCAAAGCGGGAGTCAAGATACGCAGTATTTT; CDR3: CASGQSGSQDTQYF
size: -; D: -; J: TRBJ2-3; V: TRBV12-3/TRBV12-4; DNA: TGTGCCAGCAGTAGAGTTTGGACAGATATGCAATATTTT; CDR3: CASSRVWTDMQYF
size: -; D: TRBD2; J: TRBJ2-1; V: TRBV9; DNA: TGTGCCAGCAGCCTACTGGGGGAGGGATACAATGAGCAGTTCTTC; CDR3: CASSLLGEGYNEQFF
size: -; D: TRBD2; J: TRBJ2-1; V: TRBV7-2; DNA: TGTGCCAGCAGCCCCTCCCGACTAGCAGCAGAAATCTACAATGAGCAGTTCTTC; CDR3: CASSPSRLAAEIYNEQFF
size: -; D: -; J: TRBJ2-5; V: TRBV5-1; DNA: TGCGCCAGCAGCCACGGCGGAAAAGAGACCCAGTACTTC; CDR3: CASSHGGKETQYF
size: once; D: -; J: TRBJ2-7; V: TRBV9; DNA: TGTGCCAGCAGCGTAGATGCCAGCCCATACGAGCAGTACTTC; CDR3: CASSVDASPYEQYF
size: -; D: -; J: TRBJ1-5; V: TRBV7-9; DNA: TGTGCCAGCAGCTTAGGAGGGGAACTGCCCCAGCATTTT; CDR3: CASSLGGELPQHF
size: -; D: -; J: TRBJ2-5; V: TRBV3-1; DNA: TGTGCCAGCAGCCAAGTTCGGATACTCCAAGAGACCCAGTACTTC; CDR3: CASSQVRILQETQYF
size: few; D: -; J: TRBJ2-3; V: TRBV3-1; DNA: TGTGCCAGCAGCCATCTACTGGGGGTTCGGACAGATACGCAGTATTTT; CDR3: CASSHLLGVRTDTQYF
size: -; D: -; J: TRBJ1-2; V: TRBV6-6; DNA: TGTGCCAGCCTTCGGGGGTATGACTATGGCTACACCTTC; CDR3: CASLRGYDYGYTF
size: -; D: -; J: TRBJ1-5; V: TRBV5-5; DNA: TGTGCCAGCAGCTTGGTAACAGGGCACAATCAGCCCCAGCATTTT; CDR3: CASSLVTGHNQPQHF
size: -; D: TRBD1; J: TRBJ1-2; V: TRBV5-1; DNA: TGCGCCAGCAGCTCGCCGGGACAGGGGAGACAAGACTACACCTTC; CDR3: CASSSPGQGRQDYTF
size: few; D: -; J: TRBJ2-2; V: TRBV7-2; DNA: TGTGCCACCGGGGGAGTGTGGCGGAACACCGGGGAGCTGTTTTTT; CDR3: CATGGVWRNTGELFF
size: -; D: -; J: TRBJ2-3; V: TRBV15; DNA: TGTGCCACCAGCAGGAGGGCCATAGATACGCAGTATTTT; CDR3: CATSRRAIDTQYF
size: -; D: TRBD2; J: TRBJ2-1; V: TRBV9; DNA: TGTGCCAGCAGCGTAAGGGACTACCCGACCTACAATGAGCAGTTCTTC; CDR3: CASSVRDYPTYNEQFF
size: -; D: TRBD2; J: TRBJ2-1; V: TRBV3-1; DNA: TGTGCCAGCAGCCCAGTGGGACTAGCGGGCCACTCCTACAATGAGCAGTTCTTC; CDR3: CASSPVGLAGHSYNEQFF
size: -; D: TRBD1; J: TRBJ1-5; V: TRBV7-9; DNA: TGTGCCAGCGCCTTGACAGGGGGCGACCAGCCCCAGCATTTT; CDR3: CASALTGGDQPQHF
size: -; D: TRBD1; J: TRBJ1-4; V: TRBV12-3/TRBV12-4; DNA: TGTGCCAGCAGTCCCTCCGCAGGGGGTAATGAAAAACTGTTTTTT; CDR3: CASSPSAGGNEKLFF
size: -; D: TRBD1; J: TRBJ1-1; V: TRBV28; DNA: TGTGCCAGCCCCCGGGACAGATCATTCACTGAAGCTTTCTTT; CDR3: CASPRDRSFTEAFF
size: few; D: -; J: TRBJ1-4; V: TRBV2; DNA: TGTGCCAGCAGTCCCCTCGCAACAACTAATGAAAAACTGTTTTTT; CDR3: CASSPLATTNEKLFF
size: -; D: -; J: TRBJ1-2; V: TRBV5-1; DNA: TGCGCCAGCAGCTTGGTACAGGGCGGAAGTGGCTACACCTTC; CDR3: CASSLVQGGSGYTF